This TCR beta chain was retrieved from a study of T cell changes during pregnancy in multiple sclerosis. Sequencing was performed with immunoSEQ multiplex PCR; in TCRdb, only in-frame clones are kept and a portion is missing. The sample contains some 60,000 clones, about 92% of which appear only once. Germline V CDR1 and CDR2: MDHEN, SYDVKM. J was trimmed by 2 bases and V by 6 bases; bases with no gene match: 6. The CDR3 length is 15 residues. The sample consisted of peripheral blood, taken in the second trimester of pregnancy. The sequence derives from a female donor in good health, enrolled as a control in a pregnancy study. The chain employs TRBV28 and TRBJ2-7, with 11 bases fitting TRBD1. CDR3 in DNA: TGTGCCAGCAGCACTCCGGGACAGGGGGCCTACGAGCAGTACTTC. Encoded protein: CASSTPGQGAYEQYF.